The 25 T cell receptor beta chains presented below share a single source sample, sequenced in a study of T-cell reconstitution after alpha-beta-depleted transplantation in children. Unique molecular identifiers were incorporated during preparation of the TCRbeta library. Each CDR3 protein gets one entry after TCRdb re-called the PCR reads with MiXCR. The sample contains about 190,000 distinct CDR3 sequences, approximately 10% of which appear only once. The input for sequencing was PBMCs, taken before TCRalphabeta/CD19-depleted stem cell transplant. The receptors derive from a boy between 2 and 10 years old with acute myeloid leukemia, due to receive a stem cell transplant.

This clonotype has ten or more counts. The chain recombines TRBV5-1 with TRBJ1-1, with TRBD1 matching 8 bases. Unmatched junction bases numbered 8, after V lost 4 bases and J lost 0 bases. The CDR3 has 16 residues. CDR1 and CDR2 (germline): SGHRS, YFSETQ. This CDR3 reads CASSGRQGLLNTEAFF. In DNA, the CDR3 is TGCGCCAGCAGCGGGAGACAGGGGCTCCTGAACACTGAAGCTTTCTTT.

V gene TRBV3-1 combines with J gene TRBJ1-4; D is uncertain. This CDR3 contains 14 residues. The V and J ends lost 2 bases and 7 bases respectively, with 11 bases between them. Looked up from germline, CDR1 is LGHDT and CDR2 is YNNKEL (reference sequence). Here the CDR3 reads CASSQSYSGEKLFF. CDR3 DNA: TGTGCCAGCAGCCAATCCTACTCGGGTGAAAAACTGTTTTTT.

This clonotype was counted at least ten times. This chain uses TRBV28 with TRBJ2-7; 7 bases align to TRBD2. Germline V gene lookup returns CDR1 MDHEN and CDR2 SYDVKM. The V segment lost 8 bases and the J segment 0 bases; nucleotides outside the gene matches: 7. The CDR3 consists of 14 residues. The CDR3 sequence is CASGTRGSSYEQYF. The CDR3, as DNA: TGTGCCAGCGGGACGCGGGGGAGCTCCTACGAGCAGTACTTC.

The sample holds many counts of this clonotype. CDR3 in amino acids: CASSQVRTEAFF. CDR3 DNA: TGTGCCAGCAGCCAAGTGAGGACTGAAGCTTTCTTT. The rearrangement uses TRBV3-1 and TRBJ1-1, with D hard to call. The CDR3 length is 12 residues. V gave up 1 base and J gave up 5 bases, with 5 bases separating them. Germline CDR1 and CDR2: LGHDT and YNNKEL (reference sequence).

In this sample, this clonotype turned up many times. The chain carries TRBV29-1 and TRBJ2-5, with TRBD1 identical over 7 bases. In germline, CDR1 is SQVTM, CDR2 ANQGSEA. The CDR3 has 17 amino acids. V was pared by 6 bases and J by 4 bases, with 20 bases of the junction left unmatched. CDR3: CSVEYLSGTEGRETQYF. The CDR3 DNA is TGCAGCGTAGAATACCTTTCCGGGACAGAAGGGCGAGAGACCCAGTACTTC.

This clonotype was counted ten times or more. The rearrangement joins TRBV5-1 to TRBJ2-7, with a weak D call TRBD2 (5 bases). Germline V gene data show CDR1 as SGHRS and CDR2 as YFSETQ. This CDR3 comprises 12 residues. Deletions cut 7 bases from V and 6 bases from J, with 14 bases between. The CDR3 DNA follows: TGCGCCAGCGAGCTCCTAGCTTGCGAGCAGTACTTC. Amino acids: CASELLACEQYF.

This clonotype appeared many times. This sequence joins TRBV7-9 and TRBJ1-1; D not resolved. Between the trimmed V and J ends, which lost 5 bases and 8 bases, there was a span of 12 bases. This CDR3 comprises 12 residues. Germline V lookup: CDR1 SEHNR, CDR2 FQNEAQ (reference sequence). The CDR3 nucleotides read TGTGCCAGCAGCGCCGCTGGGAGAGAAGCTTTCTTT. Its protein is CASSAAGREAFF.

As concerns this clonotype: Since a much larger clone is just one base distant, this may be a read error. V is TRBV5-6 and J is TRBJ1-2, with D uncertain. This CDR3 region has 11 residues. Per the germline V gene, CDR1 is SGHDT and CDR2 is YYEEEE. V was pared by 2 bases and J by 8 bases, with 7 bases between. This CDR3 is CASSFGVGYTF. The CDR3 DNA reads as TGTGCCAGCAGCTTCGGGGTGGGCTACACCTTC.

The CDR3 nucleotides are TGTGCCAGCAGCTTAGGTTTGAGAGGCTCTGAAGCTTTCTTT. It is translated as CASSLGLRGSEAFF. The rearrangement links TRBV7-6 to TRBJ1-1, with D unresolved. Trimming pared 1 base from V and 6 bases from J, leaving 12 bases between. Germline V lookup: CDR1 SGHVS, CDR2 FNYEAQ. The CDR3 loop spans 14 amino acids.

This clonotype was counted a few times. The V gene is TRBV4-2, the J gene TRBJ2-5; D might be TRBD1 (5 bases). The CDR3 has 15 residues. V lost 4 bases, J lost 2 bases, and 14 bases lay in between. From germline, CDR1 is LGHNA and CDR2 YNFKEQ. The CDR3: CASSPLGALQETQYF. The CDR3 region has the DNA TGTGCCAGCAGCCCCCTTGGGGCCCTTCAAGAGACCCAGTACTTC.

About this clonotype: With a much larger clone just one base away, this may be a read error. The chain employs TRBV3-1 and TRBJ2-1; 8 bases are shared with TRBD2. V shed 8 bases and J 5 bases; nucleotides not matched to a gene: 11. The CDR3 spans 15 residues. Germline lookup yields CDR1 LGHDT and CDR2 YNNKEL (reference sequence). The CDR3 reads CASCSGRAPDNEQFF. The DNA for the CDR3 is TGTGCCAGCTGCTCCGGGAGGGCGCCGGACAATGAGCAGTTCTTC.

This clonotype was seen ten or more times. The V call is TRBV7-3, the J call TRBJ1-1; D remains ambiguous. This CDR3 is 13 amino acids long. Germline CDR1 is SGHTA and CDR2 is FQGTGA. Trimming stripped 5 bases from V and 1 base from J, with 8 bases between. The CDR3 reads CASSALGNTEAFF. Written as DNA, the CDR3 is TGTGCCAGCAGCGCCTTGGGGAACACTGAAGCTTTCTTT.

The table lists this clonotype with many counts. The gene calls are TRBV7-6 and TRBJ2-1, with D perhaps matching TRBD1 (6 bases). The germline V gene encodes CDR1 SGHVS and CDR2 FNYEAQ. Trimming removed 1 base from V and 6 bases from J, with 10 bases in between. The CDR3 is made up of 14 amino acids. The CDR3 DNA reads as TGTGCCAGCAGCTTAGACGGGACACTCAATGAGCAGTTCTTC. This gives the protein CASSLDGTLNEQFF.

This clonotype was observed at least ten times. For the CDR3, the DNA is TGTGCCAGCAGCTGGGGAACAGGGACTAGCGTCTACAATGAGCAGTTCTTC. Translated, it gives CASSWGTGTSVYNEQFF. The gene calls are TRBV5-6 and TRBJ2-1, with 10 positions matching TRBD2. The V gene end was trimmed by 3 bases and the J gene end by 3 bases; junction bases not matched to a gene: 9. From germline, CDR1 is SGHDT and CDR2 YYEEEE. The CDR3 has 17 amino acids.

At least ten counts were recorded for this clonotype. This chain links TRBV20-1 with TRBJ1-1, with D unclear. CDR3 length: 15 residues. CDR1 DFQATT and CDR2 SNEGSKA come from the germline V gene (reference sequence). The V end was cut by 1 base, the J end by 3 bases, with 15 bases between. The DNA for the CDR3 is TGCAGTGCTAGAGGAAACCACCGATTACACACTGAAGCTTTCTTT. Translating gives CSARGNHRLHTEAFF.

This clonotype was observed many times. The genes are TRBV5-1 and TRBJ1-1; perhaps TRBD1 as D (5 bases). CDR1 is SGHRS and CDR2 is YFSETQ in the germline V gene. The V end was cut by 2 bases, the J end by 4 bases, with 15 bases between. The CDR3 is made up of 15 amino acids. The CDR3 DNA reads TGCGCCAGCAGCTTAGACAGACAGTTTGCCACTGAAGCTTTCTTT. The encoded protein is CASSLDRQFATEAFF.

The V call is TRBV5-1, the J call TRBJ2-7; 8 bases map to TRBD1. CDR3 length: 15 amino acids. Germline-derived CDR1 and CDR2 are SGHRS and YFSETQ. V trimming: 4 bases; J trimming: 4 bases; junction bases outside the gene matches: 10. The DNA for the CDR3 is TGCGCCAGCAGCCTTACCGGGACAGGAAGGTACGAGCAGTACTTC. Amino acids: CASSLTGTGRYEQYF.

This clonotype was recorded at least ten times. This chain links TRBV20-1 with TRBJ2-7, with a possible D match to TRBD1 (6 bases). The CDR3 length is 16 residues. The germline V gene has CDR1 DFQATT and CDR2 SNEGSKA (reference sequence). Deletions cut 2 bases from V and 3 bases from J, with 20 bases between. The CDR3 is CSARPNRALGYYEQYF. The CDR3 nucleotides are TGCAGTGCTAGACCGAACAGGGCCTTGGGGTACTACGAGCAGTACTTC.

This clonotype appeared many times. This chain uses TRBV12-3 or TRBV12-4 with TRBJ2-6; 8 positions agree with TRBD2. The CDR3 covers 18 residues. The junction had 7 bases not matched to a gene; V was cut back by 3 bases and J by 0 bases. CDR3 protein: CASSLRGGLNSGANVLTF. In DNA form, the CDR3 reads TGTGCCAGCAGTTTGCGCGGGGGGTTAAACTCTGGGGCCAACGTCCTGACTTTC.

This clonotype showed up many times. The V gene is TRBV5-1, the J gene TRBJ1-6, with a tentative D call TRBD1 (5 bases). The CDR3 runs to 13 residues. CDR1 SGHRS and CDR2 YFSETQ come from the germline V gene. The V gene lost 1 base and the J gene lost 7 bases, with 6 bases spanning the gap. This chain's CDR3 is CASSLWDNSPLHF. The CDR3 region has the DNA TGCGCCAGCAGCTTGTGGGACAATTCACCCCTCCACTTT.

This clonotype was seen many times. This chain uses TRBV5-1 with TRBJ2-3; D might be TRBD1 (6 bases). V lost 4 bases, J lost 3 bases, and 9 bases lay in between. This CDR3 contains 13 residues. The germline gives CDR1 SGHRS, CDR2 YFSETQ. The CDR3 spells CASSVTGTDTQYF. Here the CDR3 DNA reads TGCGCCAGCAGCGTTACAGGGACAGATACGCAGTATTTT.

The chain combines TRBV20-1 with TRBJ2-6, with TRBD2 as a possible D gene (5 bases). V lost 1 base, J lost 4 bases, and 11 bases lay in between. Germline loops: CDR1 DFQATT, CDR2 SNEGSKA (reference sequence). CDR3 length: 15 amino acids. The CDR3: CSARGGGLGANVLTF. The CDR3 nucleotides read TGCAGTGCTAGAGGCGGAGGACTGGGGGCCAACGTCCTGACTTTC.

Many counts were recorded for this clonotype. This sequence joins TRBV5-1 and TRBJ2-7; 10 bases are shared with TRBD1. There are 14 residues in the CDR3. Germline assignment: CDR1 SGHRS and CDR2 YFSETQ. Losses at the gene ends were 3 bases for V and 5 bases for J; bases not matched to a gene: 5. CDR3 nucleotide sequence: TGCGCCAGCAGCTACTACGGGACAGGGGACGAGCAGTACGTC. Translated, it gives CASSYYGTGDEQYV.

There are many counts of this clonotype. The V gene is TRBV4-1, the J gene TRBJ2-3; D may be TRBD2 (6 bases). The germline CDR1 and CDR2 sequences are MGHRA and YSYEKL. This CDR3 contains 18 residues. Trimming stripped 4 bases from V and 2 bases from J, with 22 bases between. CDR3 in DNA: TGCGCCAGCAGCCCAGGCGGGGCTAGGCTAGCGTTCACAGATACGCAGTATTTT. Translating gives CASSPGGARLAFTDTQYF.

Many counts were recorded for this clonotype. CDR3 coding DNA: TGCGCCAGCAGCTTCCTACAGGGTAGCTCCTACAATGAGCAGTTCTTC. Protein: CASSFLQGSSYNEQFF. This chain joins TRBV5-1 and TRBJ2-1, with D maybe TRBD1 (6 bases). The CDR3 has 16 amino acids. CDR1 and CDR2 (germline): SGHRS, YFSETQ. V gave up 2 bases and J gave up 0 bases, with 12 bases separating them.